These 9 T cell receptor beta chains share one sample of origin, sequenced in a study of blood T cell repertoires in COVID-19. Produced via immunoSEQ multiplex PCR; TCRdb's table is partial and in-frame only. In the table there are approximately 290,000 clones, 70% to 90% of which are singletons. The sample consisted of PBMCs or T cells enriched from blood (not recorded which). Receptor source: a woman aged 25-40 years who had recovered from COVID-19.

The chain carries TRBV5-1 and TRBJ1-4; no definite D call. The germline CDR1 and CDR2 sequences are SGHRS and YFSETQ. This CDR3 contains 15 residues. The V end lost 1 base, the J end lost 5 bases, and 12 bases lay between the germline ends. The CDR3 DNA sequence: TGCGCCAGCAGCTTGTTTGGAGGACTGAATGAAAAACTGTTTTTT. It translates to CASSLFGGLNEKLFF.

This chain uses TRBV5-1 with TRBJ1-2, with 9 bases lining up with TRBD1. J was trimmed by 4 bases and V by 3 bases; bases with no gene match: 7. The CDR3 extends over 15 amino acids. CDR1 is SGHRS, CDR2 YFSETQ, per germline. The CDR3 region is CASSSTGGAGYGYTF. Written as DNA, the CDR3 is TGCGCCAGCAGCTCAACAGGGGGCGCAGGCTATGGCTACACCTTC.

The genes are TRBV5-1 and TRBJ2-1; D might be TRBD2 (5 bases). The V gene's germline CDR1 is SGHRS and CDR2 YFSETQ. The CDR3 is 15 residues long. V was trimmed by 4 bases and J by 10 bases, leaving 21 bases between them. The CDR3 DNA follows: TGCGCCAGCAGCCAATACGTCTCCCAAGGCGGGGAGCAGTTCTTC. Encoded protein: CASSQYVSQGGEQFF.

This chain joins TRBV19 and TRBJ1-1; the D gene is possibly TRBD1 (5 bases). This CDR3 is built from 15 residues. Per the germline V gene, CDR1 is LNHDA and CDR2 is SQIVND (reference sequence). V was cut by 3 bases and J by 5 bases, with 16 bases left in between. The CDR3 region is CASSMGRGRGTEAFF. In DNA form, the CDR3 reads TGTGCCAGTAGTATGGGGCGGGGCCGGGGGACTGAAGCTTTCTTT.

The rearrangement joins TRBV25-1 to TRBJ1-2, with 7 bases aligning to TRBD1. Trimming removed 5 bases from V and 7 bases from J; junction bases left unmatched: 7. The germline V gene encodes CDR1 MGHDK and CDR2 SYGVNS. The CDR3 extends over 13 amino acids. CDR3 nucleotide sequence: TGTGCCAGCAGTCCCACAGGGGAAGGTGGCTACACCTTC. Protein: CASSPTGEGGYTF.

This chain connects TRBV19 to TRBJ1-2, with D maybe TRBD1 (5 bases). Germline V lookup: CDR1 LNHDA, CDR2 SQIVND (reference sequence). Between the trimmed V and J ends, which lost 7 bases and 6 bases, there was a span of 30 bases. The CDR3 runs to 18 residues. In nucleotides, the CDR3 is TGTGCCAGTAACCCCTTCGCAGGGATAACTATAGGGCGTGATGGCTACACCTTC. The encoded protein is CASNPFAGITIGRDGYTF.

The chain carries TRBV28 and TRBJ1-1, with 9 bases fitting TRBD1. J gave up 5 bases and V 2 bases, and 6 bases lay outside the gene matches. Looked up from germline, CDR1 is MDHEN and CDR2 is SYDVKM. The CDR3 covers 15 residues. CDR3 DNA: TGTGCCAGCAGTTTAGGGACCGGGACAGGGACTGAAGCTTTCTTT. It specifies CASSLGTGTGTEAFF.

The V call is TRBV13, the J call TRBJ1-4; no clear D. CDR1 is PRHDT, CDR2 FYEKMQ, per germline (reference sequence). V was trimmed by 0 bases and J by 6 bases, leaving 14 bases between them. CDR3 length equals 16 residues. CDR3 sequence reads: CASSLGRNLLDEKLFF. CDR3 coding DNA: TGTGCCAGCAGCTTAGGCCGTAACCTATTAGATGAAAAACTGTTTTTT.

The chain has TRBV11-2 and TRBJ1-1; D may be TRBD1 (5 bases). Trimming stripped 5 bases from V and 6 bases from J, with 13 bases between. This CDR3 is built from 13 residues. The germline CDR1 and CDR2 sequences are SGHAT and FQNNGV. The CDR3 here is CASSQIRGSEAFF. The CDR3 nucleotides are TGTGCCAGCAGCCAGATTAGGGGCTCTGAAGCTTTCTTT.